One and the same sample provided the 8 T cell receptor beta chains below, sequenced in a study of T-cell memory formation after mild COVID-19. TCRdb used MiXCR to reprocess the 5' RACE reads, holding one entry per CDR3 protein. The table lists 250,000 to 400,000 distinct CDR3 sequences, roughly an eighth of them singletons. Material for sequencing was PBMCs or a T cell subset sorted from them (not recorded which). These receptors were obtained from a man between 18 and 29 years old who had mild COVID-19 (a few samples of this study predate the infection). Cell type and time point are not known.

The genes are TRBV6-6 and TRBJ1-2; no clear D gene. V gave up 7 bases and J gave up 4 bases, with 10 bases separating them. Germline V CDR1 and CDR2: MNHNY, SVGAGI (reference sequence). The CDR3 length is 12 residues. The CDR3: CASTLPGYGYTF. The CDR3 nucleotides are TGTGCCAGCACCTTACCGGGCTATGGCTACACCTTC.

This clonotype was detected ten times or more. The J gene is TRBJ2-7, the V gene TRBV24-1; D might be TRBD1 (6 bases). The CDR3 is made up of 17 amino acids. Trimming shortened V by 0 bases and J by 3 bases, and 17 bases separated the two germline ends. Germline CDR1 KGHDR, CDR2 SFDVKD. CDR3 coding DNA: TGTGCCACCAGTGATTTGTCTGAGAACAGGGACGGCTACGAGCAGTACGTC. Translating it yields CATSDLSENRDGYEQYV.

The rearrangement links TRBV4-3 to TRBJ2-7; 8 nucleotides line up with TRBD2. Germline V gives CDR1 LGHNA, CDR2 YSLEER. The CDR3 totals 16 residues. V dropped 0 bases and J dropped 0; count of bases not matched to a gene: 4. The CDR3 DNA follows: TGCGCCAGCAGCCAAGATCTTGGGACTAGCTCCTACGAGCAGTACTTC. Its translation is CASSQDLGTSSYEQYF.

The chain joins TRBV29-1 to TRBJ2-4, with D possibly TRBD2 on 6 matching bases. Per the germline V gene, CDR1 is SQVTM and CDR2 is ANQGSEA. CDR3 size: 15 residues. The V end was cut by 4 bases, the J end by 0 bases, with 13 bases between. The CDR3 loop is CSVVGGTLAKNIQYF. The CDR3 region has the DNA TGCAGCGTTGTTGGGGGGACCCTAGCCAAAAACATTCAGTACTTC.

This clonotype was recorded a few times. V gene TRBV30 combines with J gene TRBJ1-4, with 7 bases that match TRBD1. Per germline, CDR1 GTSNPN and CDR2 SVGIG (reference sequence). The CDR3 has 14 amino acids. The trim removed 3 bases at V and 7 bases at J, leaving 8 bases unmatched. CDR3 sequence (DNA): TGTGCCTGGAGGGCATCAGGGGGTGGTGAAAAACTGTTTTTT. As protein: CAWRASGGGEKLFF.

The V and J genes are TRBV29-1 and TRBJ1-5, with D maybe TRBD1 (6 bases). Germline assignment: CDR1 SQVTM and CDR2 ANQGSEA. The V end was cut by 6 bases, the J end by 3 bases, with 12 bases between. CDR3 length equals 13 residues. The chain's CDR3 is CSVETGLNQPQHF. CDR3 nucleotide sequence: TGCAGCGTCGAGACAGGACTCAATCAGCCCCAGCATTTT.

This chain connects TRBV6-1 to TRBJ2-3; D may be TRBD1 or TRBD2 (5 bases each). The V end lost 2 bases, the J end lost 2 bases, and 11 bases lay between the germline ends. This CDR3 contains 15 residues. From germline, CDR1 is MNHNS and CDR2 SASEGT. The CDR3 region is CASSEQGDSTDTQYF. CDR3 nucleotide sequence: TGTGCCAGCAGTGAACAGGGAGACTCCACAGATACGCAGTATTTT.

CDR3 protein: CASSRADEQFF. The CDR3 coding sequence is TGTGCCAGCAGCCGGGCCGATGAGCAGTTCTTC. The genes are TRBV7-6 and TRBJ2-1, with D hard to call. This CDR3 comprises 11 residues. Trimming took off 5 bases at V and 8 bases at J, with 7 bases between the two ends. The germline gives CDR1 SGHVS, CDR2 FNYEAQ.